Following are 30 T cell receptor beta chains from one sample sequenced in a study of blood T cell repertoires in COVID-19. Generated by immunoSEQ multiplex PCR, the TCRdb table keeps only in-frame clones and is missing some. The sample includes 150,000 to 200,000 clones, 80% of them seen just once. Sequencing was carried out using peripheral blood. These TCRs come from a man in his 60s with acute or convalescent COVID-19.

The chain combines TRBV29-1 with TRBJ2-1; D remains ambiguous. Trimming removed 6 bases at V and 5 bases at J, with 5 bases between. The CDR3 spans 10 residues. The germline CDR1 and CDR2 sequences are SQVTM and ANQGSEA. The CDR3 DNA reads TGCAGCGTGCTAAACAATGAGCAGTTCTTC. As protein: CSVLNNEQFF.

V gene TRBV7-2 combines with J gene TRBJ2-5; 8 bases fit TRBD1. This CDR3 is built from 15 residues. After removal of 5 bases from V and 0 bases from J, the junction contained 5 bases not matched to a gene. Germline lookup yields CDR1 SGHTA and CDR2 FQGNSA. Written as DNA, the CDR3 is TGTGCCAGCAGCCAGGGGGCGGTAGACCAAGAGACCCAGTACTTC. Amino acids: CASSQGAVDQETQYF. The whole variable domain, filled in from reference TRBV7-2 and TRBJ2-5, reads GAGVSQSPSNKVTEKGKDVELRCDPISGHTALYWYRQSLGQGLEFLIYFQGNSAPDKSGLPSDRFSAERTGGSVSTLTIQRTQQEDSAVYLCASSQGAVDQETQYFGPGTRLLVL.

V is TRBV10-1 and J is TRBJ2-6; TRBD2 matches at 8 bases. V lost 6 bases, J lost 0 bases, and 7 bases stayed unmatched. This CDR3 has 17 amino acids. CDR1 is WNHNN, CDR2 SYGVQD, per germline (reference sequence). In nucleotides, the CDR3 is TGCGCCAGCAGCCCGGGACTAGAGGGCTCTGGGGCCAACGTCCTGACTTTC. Translation: CASSPGLEGSGANVLTF.

The gene calls are TRBV28 and TRBJ1-5, with D possibly TRBD1 on 5 matching bases. Trimming pared 2 bases from V and 1 base from J, leaving 9 bases between. Per germline, CDR1 MDHEN and CDR2 SYDVKM. The CDR3 spans 15 residues. The CDR3 spells CASSLAGRSNQPQHF. In nucleotides, the CDR3 is TGTGCCAGCAGTTTAGCGGGACGGAGCAATCAGCCCCAGCATTTT.

CDR3 bases: TGTGCCAGCAGCCAAGGAGGGGGGGCGTCTCTGGCTTTCTTT. Encoded protein: CASSQGGGASLAFF. The chain has TRBV3-1 (or the pseudogene TRBV3-2) and TRBJ1-1; maybe TRBD1 (6 bases). The CDR3 has 14 amino acids. V was shortened by 1 base and J by 11 bases, with 17 bases between the two germline ends. The V gene's germline CDR1 is LGHDT and CDR2 YNNKEL (reference sequence).

The chain carries TRBV4-1 and TRBJ2-7; TRBD2 aligns across 7 bases. The CDR3 spans 15 residues. Germline CDR1 and CDR2: MGHRA and YSYEKL. V was clipped by 3 bases and J by 3 bases; unmatched bases: 8. CDR3 DNA: TGCGCCAGCAGCCAGGCCCGGGGGGTAGGCTACGAGCAGTACTTC. This gives the protein CASSQARGVGYEQYF.

The chain has TRBV7-9 and TRBJ2-5; D is perhaps TRBD2 (5 bases). Looked up from germline, CDR1 is SEHNR and CDR2 is FQNEAQ (reference sequence). Trimming pared 5 bases from V and 4 bases from J, leaving 14 bases between. The CDR3 sequence is 14 residues long. The CDR3 nucleotides are TGTGCCAGCAGCCCAACCACGGCGGGAGAGACCCAGTACTTC. Protein: CASSPTTAGETQYF.

This clone was recorded a few times. This chain joins TRBV2 and TRBJ2-7, with 11 bases that match TRBD2. CDR3 length equals 15 residues. Per the germline V gene, CDR1 is SNHLY and CDR2 is FYNNEI. V lost 6 bases and J lost 2; bases outside the gene matches: 6. CDR3 amino acids: CASRLAGGSAYEQYF. The CDR3 DNA is TGTGCCAGCAGATTAGCGGGAGGGTCGGCCTACGAGCAGTACTTC.

Only one count was recorded for this clone. CDR3 sequence (DNA): TGTGCCAGCAGCCAAGCCGGGACAGGTTTTCAGCCCCAGCATTTT. It specifies CASSQAGTGFQPQHF. The chain links TRBV3-1 (or the pseudogene TRBV3-2) to TRBJ1-5, with 8 bases identical to TRBD1. J lost 6 bases, V lost 1 base, and 5 bases had no gene match. This CDR3 region has 15 residues. CDR1 LGHDT and CDR2 YNNKEL come from the germline V gene (reference sequence).

This sequence joins TRBV27 and TRBJ2-7; 7 bases map to TRBD1. Germline loops: CDR1 MNHEY, CDR2 SMNVEV (reference sequence). Trimming cost V 7 bases and J 3 bases; bases outside gene matches: 12. CDR3 size: 15 residues. CDR3 sequence reads: CASTPGQTYFYEQYF. The CDR3 DNA sequence: TGTGCCAGCACTCCGGGACAGACTTATTTCTACGAGCAGTACTTC.

The CDR3 DNA follows: TGTGCCAGCAGCTCCCGCCGGAGCAATCAGCCCCAGCATTTT. This gives the protein CASSSRRSNQPQHF. The chain links TRBV6-2 or TRBV6-3 to TRBJ1-5; D not certain. The CDR3 spans 14 residues. The V end was cut by 6 bases, the J end by 1 base, with 10 bases between. Per the germline V gene, CDR1 is MNHEY and CDR2 is SVGEGT.

The J gene is TRBJ2-1, the V gene TRBV15, with D possibly TRBD1 on 6 matching bases. Per germline, CDR1 LNHNV and CDR2 YYDKDF (reference sequence). This CDR3 is 16 amino acids long. V was shortened by 3 bases and J by 8 bases, with 20 bases between the two germline ends. CDR3 nucleotide sequence: TGTGCCACCAGCAGGGGTCTTGAGGGGGAGTGGGATGAGCAGTTCTTC. It is translated as CATSRGLEGEWDEQFF.

The chain joins TRBV19 to TRBJ2-3, with D unresolved. This CDR3 comprises 13 residues. Germline values: CDR1 LNHDA, CDR2 SQIVND (reference sequence). V lost 3 bases and J 4 bases, leaving 8 bases between the germline ends. The CDR3 region has the DNA TGTGCCAGTAGTATTTCCCCCTCAGATACGCAGTATTTT. This sequence encodes CASSISPSDTQYF.

The chain joins TRBV5-1 to TRBJ2-5; TRBD2 is a possible D gene (7 bases). This CDR3 comprises 16 residues. The germline CDR1 and CDR2 sequences are SGHRS and YFSETQ. Trimming removed 4 bases at V and 3 bases at J, with 19 bases between. CDR3 coding DNA: TGCGCCAGCAGCCCGATGGGGCGGGGGCGAAAAGAGACCCAGTACTTC. Protein product: CASSPMGRGRKETQYF.

This chain connects TRBV19 to TRBJ2-7; perhaps TRBD1 as D (6 bases). Trimming removed 5 bases at V and 2 bases at J, with 16 bases between. The germline V gene encodes CDR1 LNHDA and CDR2 SQIVND (reference sequence). The length of the CDR3 is 15 residues. The DNA for the CDR3 is TGTGCCAGTAGTCCGTACAGGGACCCAACCTACGAGCAGTACTTC. Protein product: CASSPYRDPTYEQYF.

This chain connects TRBV7-2 to TRBJ1-5, with D possibly TRBD1 on 5 matching bases. V lost 1 base and J 6 bases, leaving 7 bases between the germline ends. Germline V lookup: CDR1 SGHTA, CDR2 FQGNSA. The CDR3 runs to 13 residues. The CDR3 nucleotides read TGTGCCAGCAGCTTAGGGGGGGGTCAGCCCCAGCATTTT. The encoded protein is CASSLGGGQPQHF.

The gene calls are TRBV7-9 and TRBJ2-1; D is perhaps TRBD2 (6 bases). Looked up from germline, CDR1 is SEHNR and CDR2 is FQNEAQ (reference sequence). The V gene lost 3 bases and the J gene lost 9 bases, with 15 bases spanning the gap. The CDR3 is 14 amino acids. CDR3 sequence (DNA): TGTGCCAGCAGCTTGGACGGAGGGCAGGTTGAGCAGTTCTTC. It yields the protein CASSLDGGQVEQFF. Variable domain in full (rest from reference TRBV7-9 and TRBJ2-1): DTGVSQNPRHKITKRGQNVTFRCDPISEHNRLYWYRQTLGQGPEFLTYFQNEAQLEKSRLLSDRFSAERPKGSFSTLEIQRTEQGDSAMYLCASSLDGGQVEQFFGPGTRLTVL.

V usage is TRBV2 and J usage is TRBJ1-5; 9 nucleotides line up with TRBD1. The CDR3 has 14 residues. After removal of 6 bases from V and 6 bases from J, the junction contained 6 bases not matched to a gene. Germline V gene sequence: CDR1 SNHLY, CDR2 FYNNEI. CDR3 sequence reads: CASRGDRGVQPQHF. CDR3 in DNA: TGTGCCAGCAGGGGAGACAGGGGGGTTCAGCCCCAGCATTTT.

The chain combines TRBV10-3 with TRBJ1-4, with D possibly being TRBD1 (5 bases). Per the germline V gene, CDR1 is ENHRY and CDR2 is SYGVKD. Trimming removed 2 bases from V and 8 bases from J, with 15 bases in between. This CDR3 is 15 amino acids long. The CDR3 spells CAISETGGSMEKLFF. CDR3 in DNA: TGTGCCATCAGTGAGACTGGGGGGAGCATGGAAAAACTGTTTTTT.

The chain couples TRBV9 to TRBJ2-5, with D maybe TRBD2 (7 bases). The CDR3 totals 14 residues. The V end was cut by 4 bases, the J end by 5 bases, with 15 bases between. Germline loops: CDR1 SGDLS, CDR2 YYNGEE. CDR3 sequence reads: CASSLQGGGETQYF. CDR3 in DNA: TGTGCCAGCAGCCTACAGGGAGGGGGGGAGACCCAGTACTTC.

V and J are TRBV14 and TRBJ2-1; 13 bases map to TRBD2. V lost 4 bases, J lost 5 bases, and 2 bases stayed unmatched. From germline, CDR1 is SGHDN and CDR2 FVKESK. The CDR3 covers 15 residues. The CDR3 is CASSPGLAGNNEQFF. CDR3 bases: TGTGCCAGCAGCCCGGGACTAGCGGGGAACAATGAGCAGTTCTTC.

V is TRBV12-5 and J is TRBJ2-5; unclear D gene. The CDR3 spans 15 residues. Germline CDR1 reads LGHNT; CDR2 reads FRNRAP. Trimming pared 1 base from V and 0 bases from J, leaving 9 bases between. In nucleotides, the CDR3 is TGTGCTAGTGGTTTGGACAAGGAGTACCAAGAGACCCAGTACTTC. Protein: CASGLDKEYQETQYF. Drawing the rest from reference TRBV12-5 and TRBJ2-5, the complete variable domain is DARVTQTPRHKVTEMGQEVTMRCQPILGHNTVFWYRQTMMQGLELLAYFRNRAPLDDSGMPKDRFSAEMPDATLATLKIQPSEPRDSAVYFCASGLDKEYQETQYFGPGTRLLVL.

The chain is built from TRBV7-2 and TRBJ2-1; D call uncertain. The germline gives CDR1 SGHTA, CDR2 FQGNSA. Trimming removed 5 bases at V and 0 bases at J, with 8 bases between. CDR3 length equals 14 residues. The CDR3 reads CASSPSSSYNEQFF. The CDR3 nucleotides are TGTGCCAGCAGCCCTTCCAGCTCCTACAATGAGCAGTTCTTC.

V and J are TRBV19 and TRBJ1-2; weak D call: TRBD1 (5 bases). The germline V and J ends were trimmed by 3 bases and 4 bases, with 15 bases remaining between them. CDR3 size: 15 residues. Germline values: CDR1 LNHDA, CDR2 SQIVND (reference sequence). The CDR3 coding sequence is TGTGCCAGTAGTATCCTGACAGACACCCTCTATGGCTACACCTTC. This sequence encodes CASSILTDTLYGYTF.

The chain recombines TRBV19 with TRBJ1-3; D call uncertain. The length of the CDR3 is 15 residues. Trimming left V 6 bases short and J 4 bases short, with 16 bases between. The V gene's germline CDR1 is LNHDA and CDR2 SQIVND (reference sequence). The CDR3 DNA is TGTGCCAGTAGGCAGTCGGGAATCATCGGAAACACCATATATTTT. This encodes CASRQSGIIGNTIYF. Full variable domain (remainder filled in from reference TRBV19 and TRBJ1-3): DGGITQSPKYLFRKEGQNVTLSCEQNLNHDAMYWYRQDPGQGLRLIYYSQIVNDFQKGDIAEGYSVSREKKESFPLTVTSAQKNPTAFYLCASRQSGIIGNTIYFGEGSWLTVV.

The chain has TRBV27 and TRBJ2-3; perhaps TRBD1 as D (5 bases). V was trimmed by 3 bases and J by 4 bases, leaving 11 bases between them. Germline V gene lookup returns CDR1 MNHEY and CDR2 SMNVEV (reference sequence). The length of the CDR3 is 14 residues. CDR3 residues: CASSLGPAPDTQYF. DNA for the CDR3: TGTGCCAGCAGTTTGGGGCCGGCCCCAGATACGCAGTATTTT.

The V and J genes are TRBV9 and TRBJ1-1; tentative D call: TRBD1 (6 bases). From germline, CDR1 is SGDLS and CDR2 YYNGEE. The CDR3 is 14 amino acids. Trimming removed 0 bases at V and 8 bases at J, with 14 bases between. CDR3 nucleotide sequence: TGTGCCAGCAGCGTAGAGGATCAGGGGTGGGAAGCTTTCTTT. Protein product: CASSVEDQGWEAFF.

J is TRBJ1-1 and V is TRBV4-2; maybe TRBD1 (6 bases). The V gene's germline CDR1 is LGHNA and CDR2 YNFKEQ. The CDR3 loop spans 15 amino acids. V lost 4 bases to trimming and J lost 4 bases, with 16 bases between them. The CDR3 nucleotides are TGTGCCAGCAGCCTTTTCCAGGGGAGAAGCACTGAAGCTTTCTTT. It encodes CASSLFQGRSTEAFF.

For the CDR3, the DNA is TGTGCCAGCAGTGACTGGCTCTACGAGCAGTACTTC. Protein: CASSDWLYEQYF. The chain carries TRBV2 and TRBJ2-7, with unresolved D. The CDR3 is 12 amino acids. CDR1 is SNHLY, CDR2 FYNNEI, per germline. The V gene lost 3 bases and the J gene lost 3 bases, with 6 bases spanning the gap.

The rearrangement uses TRBV4-1 and TRBJ2-3; 16 bases align to TRBD2. Germline CDR1 is MGHRA and CDR2 is YSYEKL. This CDR3 is 17 amino acids long. Trimming at V came to 4 bases and at J to 4 bases, leaving 5 bases not matched to a gene. The CDR3 DNA sequence: TGCGCCAGCAGCCGAGCGGGGACTAGCGGGGGGGCAGATACGCAGTATTTT. The encoded protein is CASSRAGTSGGADTQYF.